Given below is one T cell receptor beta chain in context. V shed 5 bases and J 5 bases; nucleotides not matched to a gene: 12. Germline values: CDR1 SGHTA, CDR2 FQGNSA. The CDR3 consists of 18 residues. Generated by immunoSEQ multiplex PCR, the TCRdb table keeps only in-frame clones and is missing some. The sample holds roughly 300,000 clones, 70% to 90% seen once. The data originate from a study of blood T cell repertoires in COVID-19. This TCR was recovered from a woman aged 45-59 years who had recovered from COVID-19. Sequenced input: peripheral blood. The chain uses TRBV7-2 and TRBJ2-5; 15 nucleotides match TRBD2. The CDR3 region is CASSEAEGLAGGWETQYF. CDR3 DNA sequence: TGTGCCAGCAGCGAGGCCGAGGGACTAGCGGGAGGATGGGAGACCCAGTACTTC.